Below, 10 T cell receptor beta chains from the same sample are listed, as sequenced in a study of T cell responses to AZD1222 COVID-19 vaccine. Repertoires were generated with immunoSEQ multiplex PCR, while TCRdb's copy carries only in-frame clones and drops some. The table records over 150,000 clones, 90% of them present only once. The source was peripheral blood, collected on day 0 of AZD1222 vaccination. The receptors derive from an adult in good health.

This chain connects TRBV14 to TRBJ1-5, with D perhaps matching TRBD1 (6 bases). The CDR3 has 16 amino acids. Germline V gives CDR1 SGHDN, CDR2 FVKESK. The germline V and J ends were trimmed by 4 bases and 4 bases, with 17 bases remaining between them. CDR3 in amino acids: CASSPRTAGWNQPQHF. The CDR3 DNA reads as TGTGCCAGCAGCCCCCGGACAGCAGGATGGAATCAGCCCCAGCATTTT.

This sequence joins TRBV19 and TRBJ2-7; D is perhaps TRBD1 or TRBD2 (5 bases each). In germline, CDR1 is LNHDA, CDR2 SQIVND (reference sequence). The V gene lost 6 bases and the J gene lost 2 bases, with 11 bases spanning the gap. This CDR3 spans 13 amino acids. This CDR3 is CASSPRGAYEQYF. CDR3 DNA sequence: TGTGCCAGTAGCCCTCGAGGGGCCTACGAGCAGTACTTC.

This chain links TRBV14 with TRBJ1-1; the D is unclear. Germline CDR1 is SGHDN and CDR2 is FVKESK. CDR3 length equals 20 residues. The V gene lost 0 bases and the J gene lost 0 bases, with 23 bases spanning the gap. The CDR3 DNA reads as TGTGCCAGCAGCCAAGATCCACCAGCCCCCGTAAATGGCATGAACACTGAAGCTTTCTTT. It translates to CASSQDPPAPVNGMNTEAFF.

The chain employs TRBV5-1 and TRBJ1-6; 7 bases match TRBD1. There are 15 residues in the CDR3. The ends lost 6 bases at V and 5 bases at J; junction bases unmatched: 8. Looked up from germline, CDR1 is SGHRS and CDR2 is YFSETQ. The CDR3 loop is CASKRGPSDNSPLHF. The CDR3 region has the DNA TGCGCCAGCAAGAGGGGGCCCTCAGATAATTCACCCCTCCACTTT.

The rearrangement uses TRBV7-3 and TRBJ2-2; tentatively, D is TRBD1 or TRBD2 (5 bases each). The germline CDR1 and CDR2 sequences are SGHTA and FQGTGA. The CDR3 has 15 amino acids. Trimming pared 3 bases from V and 6 bases from J, leaving 14 bases between. In nucleotides, the CDR3 is TGTGCCAGCAGCTTGTTGGGGGTTCAACCCGGGGAGCTGTTTTTT. This gives the protein CASSLLGVQPGELFF.

This clone appeared a few times. V is TRBV4-1 and J is TRBJ2-7; 7 bases agree with TRBD1. J was trimmed by 2 bases and V by 6 bases; bases with no gene match: 16. In germline, CDR1 is MGHRA, CDR2 YSYEKL. This CDR3 spans 17 amino acids. DNA of the CDR3: TGCGCCAGCAGTCAGCAGGTTGTGGGACAGCAACCCTACGAGCAGTACTTC. Amino acid sequence: CASSQQVVGQQPYEQYF.

The rearrangement joins TRBV27 to TRBJ2-7; tentative D call: TRBD1 (6 bases). The CDR3 contains 16 residues. The germline V and J ends were trimmed by 2 bases and 0 bases, with 14 bases remaining between them. Germline lookup yields CDR1 MNHEY and CDR2 SMNVEV (reference sequence). This CDR3 is CASSLNRDTSSYEQYF. The CDR3 nucleotides read TGTGCCAGCAGTTTAAACCGGGACACGAGCTCCTACGAGCAGTACTTC.

The chain combines TRBV11-2 with TRBJ2-2; 11 bases are a match to TRBD1. The CDR3 totals 17 residues. V was clipped by 0 bases and J by 5 bases; unmatched bases: 5. CDR1 and CDR2 (germline): SGHAT, FQNNGV. The CDR3 is CASSLDPGQGVTGELFF. In DNA form, the CDR3 reads TGTGCCAGCAGCTTAGATCCGGGACAGGGGGTAACCGGGGAGCTGTTTTTT.

The chain links TRBV5-1 to TRBJ1-1, with a weak D call TRBD1 (5 bases). Germline V gene lookup returns CDR1 SGHRS and CDR2 YFSETQ. The CDR3 has 13 residues. V lost 5 bases and J 3 bases, leaving 11 bases between the germline ends. Written as DNA, the CDR3 is TGCGCCAGCAGTCGAGGCAGGGACACTGAAGCTTTCTTT. Encoded protein: CASSRGRDTEAFF.

V usage is TRBV5-4 and J usage is TRBJ1-1; D remains ambiguous. The CDR3 covers 13 residues. Germline assignment: CDR1 SGHNT and CDR2 YYREEE (reference sequence). Trimming shortened V by 0 bases and J by 7 bases, and 10 bases separated the two germline ends. DNA of the CDR3: TGTGCCAGCAGCTTGGCCTGGATTGGTGAAGCTTTCTTT. It specifies CASSLAWIGEAFF.